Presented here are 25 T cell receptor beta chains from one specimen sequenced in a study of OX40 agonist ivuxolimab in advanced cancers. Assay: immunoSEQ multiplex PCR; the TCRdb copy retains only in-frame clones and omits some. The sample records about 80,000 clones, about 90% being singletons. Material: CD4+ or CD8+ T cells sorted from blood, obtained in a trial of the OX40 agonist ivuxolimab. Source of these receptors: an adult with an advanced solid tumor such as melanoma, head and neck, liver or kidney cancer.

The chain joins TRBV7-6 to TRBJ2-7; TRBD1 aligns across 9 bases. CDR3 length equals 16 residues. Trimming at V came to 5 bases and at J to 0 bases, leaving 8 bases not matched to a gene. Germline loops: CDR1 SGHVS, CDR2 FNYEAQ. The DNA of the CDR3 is TGTGCCAGCAGCCCCGCGCTACAGGGGGCCTCCTACGAGCAGTACTTC. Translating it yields CASSPALQGASYEQYF.

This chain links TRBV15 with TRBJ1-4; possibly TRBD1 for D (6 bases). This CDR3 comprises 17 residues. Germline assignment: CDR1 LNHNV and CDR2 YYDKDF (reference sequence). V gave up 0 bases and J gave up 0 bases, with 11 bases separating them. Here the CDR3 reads CATSRDRTETTNEKLFF. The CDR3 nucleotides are TGTGCCACCAGCAGAGATAGGACAGAAACAACTAATGAAAAACTGTTTTTT.

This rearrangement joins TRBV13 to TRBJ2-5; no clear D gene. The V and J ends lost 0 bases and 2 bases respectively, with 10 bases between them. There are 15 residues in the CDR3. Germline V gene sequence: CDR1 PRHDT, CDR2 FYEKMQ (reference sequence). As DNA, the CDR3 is TGTGCCAGCAGCTTAGGCCCCAGTTATCAAGAGACCCAGTACTTC. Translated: CASSLGPSYQETQYF.

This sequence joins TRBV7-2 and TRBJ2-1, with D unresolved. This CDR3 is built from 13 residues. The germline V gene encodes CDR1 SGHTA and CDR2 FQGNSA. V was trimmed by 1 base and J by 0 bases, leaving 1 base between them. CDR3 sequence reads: CASSLGSYNEQFF. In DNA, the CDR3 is TGTGCCAGCAGCTTAGGCTCCTACAATGAGCAGTTCTTC.

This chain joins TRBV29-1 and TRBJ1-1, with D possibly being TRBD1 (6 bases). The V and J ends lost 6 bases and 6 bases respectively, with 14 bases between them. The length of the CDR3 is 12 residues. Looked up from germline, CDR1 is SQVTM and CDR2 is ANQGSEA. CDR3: CSVATGTPEAFF. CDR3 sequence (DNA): TGCAGCGTCGCAACAGGGACCCCTGAAGCTTTCTTT.

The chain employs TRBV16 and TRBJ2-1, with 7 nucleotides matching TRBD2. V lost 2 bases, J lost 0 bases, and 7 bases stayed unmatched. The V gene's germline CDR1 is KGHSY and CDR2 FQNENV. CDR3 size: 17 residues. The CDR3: CASSQGVGGSSYNEQFF. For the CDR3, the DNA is TGTGCCAGCAGCCAAGGGGTCGGGGGGAGCTCCTACAATGAGCAGTTCTTC. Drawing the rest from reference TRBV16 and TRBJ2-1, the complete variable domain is GEEVAQTPKHLVRGEGQKAKLYCAPIKGHSYVFWYQQVLKNEFKFLISFQNENVFDETGMPKERFSAKCLPNSPCSLEIQATKLEDSAVYFCASSQGVGGSSYNEQFFGPGTRLTVL.

The chain's CDR3 is CASSLVDSYEQYF. The CDR3 nucleotides read TGCGCCAGCAGCTTGGTGGACTCCTACGAGCAGTACTTC. The chain uses TRBV5-1 and TRBJ2-7; D gene unclear. Trimming took 0 bases from V and 0 from J, leaving 4 bases between them. The CDR3 loop spans 13 amino acids. Germline-derived CDR1 and CDR2 are SGHRS and YFSETQ.

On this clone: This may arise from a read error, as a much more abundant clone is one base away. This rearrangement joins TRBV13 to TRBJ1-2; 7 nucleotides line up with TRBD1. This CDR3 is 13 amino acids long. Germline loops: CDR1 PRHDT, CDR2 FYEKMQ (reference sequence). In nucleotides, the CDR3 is TGTGTCAGCAGCCTCGGGACAGCTTATGGCTACACCTTC. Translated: CVSSLGTAYGYTF.

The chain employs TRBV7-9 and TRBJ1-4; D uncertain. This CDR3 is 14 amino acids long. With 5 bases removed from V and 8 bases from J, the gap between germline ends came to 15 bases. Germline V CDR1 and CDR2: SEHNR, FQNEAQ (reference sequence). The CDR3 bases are TGTGCCAGCAGCGCCCCCATTGGACGGGAAAAACTGTTTTTT. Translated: CASSAPIGREKLFF.

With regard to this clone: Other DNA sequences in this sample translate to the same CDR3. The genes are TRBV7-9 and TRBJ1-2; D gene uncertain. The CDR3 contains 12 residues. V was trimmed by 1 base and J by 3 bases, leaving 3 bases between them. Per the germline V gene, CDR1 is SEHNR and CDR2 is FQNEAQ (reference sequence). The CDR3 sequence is CASSLGDYGYTF. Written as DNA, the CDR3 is TGTGCCAGCAGCTTAGGAGACTATGGCTACACCTTC.

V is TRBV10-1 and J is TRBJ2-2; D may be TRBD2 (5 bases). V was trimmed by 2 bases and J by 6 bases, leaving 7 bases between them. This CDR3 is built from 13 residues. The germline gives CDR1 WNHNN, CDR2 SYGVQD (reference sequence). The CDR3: CASSEDSAGELFF. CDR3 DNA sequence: TGCGCCAGCAGTGAGGATAGCGCCGGGGAGCTGTTTTTT.

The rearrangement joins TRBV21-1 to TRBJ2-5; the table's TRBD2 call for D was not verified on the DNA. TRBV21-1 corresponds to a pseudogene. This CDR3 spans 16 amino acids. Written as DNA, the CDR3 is TGTGCCAGCAGCGACGGACTAGCGGGGGGGAGGGAGACCCAGTACTTC. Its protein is CASSDGLAGGRETQYF.

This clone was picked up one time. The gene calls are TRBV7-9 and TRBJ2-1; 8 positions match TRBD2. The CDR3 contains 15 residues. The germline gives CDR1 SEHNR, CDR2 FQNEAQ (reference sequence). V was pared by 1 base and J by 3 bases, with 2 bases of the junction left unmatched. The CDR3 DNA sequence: TGTGCCAGCAGCTTAGTAGCGGGGATCTACAATGAGCAGTTCTTC. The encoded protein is CASSLVAGIYNEQFF.

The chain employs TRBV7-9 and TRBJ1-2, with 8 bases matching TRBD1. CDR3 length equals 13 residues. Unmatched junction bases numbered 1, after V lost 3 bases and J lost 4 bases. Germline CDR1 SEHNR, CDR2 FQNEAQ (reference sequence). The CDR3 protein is CASSLGQVYGYTF. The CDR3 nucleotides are TGTGCCAGCAGCTTGGGACAGGTCTATGGCTACACCTTC.

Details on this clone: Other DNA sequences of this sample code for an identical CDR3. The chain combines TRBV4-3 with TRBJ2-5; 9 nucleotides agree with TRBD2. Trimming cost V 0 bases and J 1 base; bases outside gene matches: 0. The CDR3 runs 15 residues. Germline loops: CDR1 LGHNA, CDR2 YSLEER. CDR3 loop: CASSQERGGQETQYF. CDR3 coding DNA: TGCGCCAGCAGCCAAGAGCGGGGGGGCCAAGAGACCCAGTACTTC.

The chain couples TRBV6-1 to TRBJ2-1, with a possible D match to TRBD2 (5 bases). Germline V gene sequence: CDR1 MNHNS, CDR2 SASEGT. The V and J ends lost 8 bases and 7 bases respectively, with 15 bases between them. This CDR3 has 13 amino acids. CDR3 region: CASPANRRNEQFF. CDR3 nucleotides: TGTGCCAGCCCGGCCAATCGGAGGAATGAGCAGTTCTTC.

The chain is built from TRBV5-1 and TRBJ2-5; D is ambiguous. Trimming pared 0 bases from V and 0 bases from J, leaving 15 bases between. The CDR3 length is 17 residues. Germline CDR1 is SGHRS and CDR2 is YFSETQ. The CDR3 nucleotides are TGCGCCAGCAGCTTGGAAGGGTGGGCTGGGGACCAAGAGACCCAGTACTTC. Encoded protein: CASSLEGWAGDQETQYF.

The CDR3 reads CASSLGHEQFF. In DNA, the CDR3 is TGTGCCAGCAGCTTAGGCCATGAGCAGTTCTTC. The J gene is TRBJ2-1, the V gene TRBV11-2, with D uncertain. Per germline, CDR1 SGHAT and CDR2 FQNNGV. Trimming removed 1 base from V and 8 bases from J, with 3 bases in between. This CDR3 is 11 amino acids long. Combining the CDR3 with reference TRBV11-2 and TRBJ2-1 gives the whole variable domain EAGVAQSPRYKIIEKRQSVAFWCNPISGHATLYWYQQILGQGPKLLIQFQNNGVVDDSQLPKDRFSAERLKGVDSTLKIQPAKLEDSAVYLCASSLGHEQFFGPGTRLTVL.

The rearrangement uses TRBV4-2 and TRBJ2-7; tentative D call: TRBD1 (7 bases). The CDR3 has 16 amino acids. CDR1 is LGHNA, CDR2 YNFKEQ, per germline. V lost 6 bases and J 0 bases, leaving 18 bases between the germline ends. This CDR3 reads CASSQEYRGLSYEQYF. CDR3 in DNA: TGTGCCAGCAGTCAGGAGTACAGGGGACTCTCCTACGAGCAGTACTTC.

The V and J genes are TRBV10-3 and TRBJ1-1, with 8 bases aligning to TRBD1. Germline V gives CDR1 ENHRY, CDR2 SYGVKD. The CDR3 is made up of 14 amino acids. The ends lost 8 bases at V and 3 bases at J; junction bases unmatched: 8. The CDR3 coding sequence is TGTGCCATCCTAGACGACAGGGGCGACACTGAAGCTTTCTTT. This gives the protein CAILDDRGDTEAFF.

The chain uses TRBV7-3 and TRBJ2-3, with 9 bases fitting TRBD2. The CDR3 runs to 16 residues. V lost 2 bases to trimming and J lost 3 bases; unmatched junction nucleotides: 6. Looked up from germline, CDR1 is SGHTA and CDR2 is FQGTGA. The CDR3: CASSLLAGGPTDTQYF. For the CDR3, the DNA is TGTGCCAGCAGCTTACTTGCGGGGGGGCCGACAGATACGCAGTATTTT.

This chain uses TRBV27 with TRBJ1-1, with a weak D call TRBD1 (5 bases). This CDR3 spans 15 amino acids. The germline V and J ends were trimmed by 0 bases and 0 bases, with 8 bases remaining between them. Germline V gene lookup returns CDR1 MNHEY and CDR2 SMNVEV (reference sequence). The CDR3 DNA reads TGTGCCAGCAGTTTATCGGGCAGGGTGAACACTGAAGCTTTCTTT. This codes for CASSLSGRVNTEAFF.

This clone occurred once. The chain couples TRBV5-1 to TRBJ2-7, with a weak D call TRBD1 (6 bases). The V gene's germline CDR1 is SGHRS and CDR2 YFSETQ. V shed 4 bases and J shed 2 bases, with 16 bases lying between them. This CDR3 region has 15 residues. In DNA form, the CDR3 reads TGCGCCAGCAGCCCGGAAGGAGGACAGACCTACGAGCAGTACTTC. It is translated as CASSPEGGQTYEQYF.

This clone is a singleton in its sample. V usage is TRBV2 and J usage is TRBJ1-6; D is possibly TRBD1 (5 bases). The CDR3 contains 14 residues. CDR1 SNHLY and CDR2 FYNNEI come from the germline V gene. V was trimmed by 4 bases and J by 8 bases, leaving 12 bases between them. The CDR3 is CASSAGTGDSPLHF. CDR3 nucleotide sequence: TGTGCCAGCAGTGCCGGGACTGGGGATTCACCCCTCCACTTT.

Here the CDR3 reads CASSRGVLAPNEQFF. Here the CDR3 DNA reads TGTGCCAGCAGCCGCGGAGTCTTAGCCCCAAATGAGCAGTTCTTC. The chain recombines TRBV11-1 with TRBJ2-1; D gene ambiguous. This CDR3 is 15 amino acids long. Germline V gene data show CDR1 as SGHAT and CDR2 as FQDESV (reference sequence). V was cut by 5 bases and J by 7 bases, with 18 bases left in between. The whole variable domain, filled in from reference TRBV11-1 and TRBJ2-1, reads EAEVAQSPRYKITEKSQAVAFWCDPISGHATLYWYRQILGQGPELLVQFQDESVVDDSQLPKDRFSAERLKGVDSTLKIQPAELGDSAMYLCASSRGVLAPNEQFFGPGTRLTVL.